There are a few counts of the clone carrying this TCR beta chain. The antigen remains undetermined. This entry comes from a study of T cell repertoires in cytomegalovirus infection. Study background: Public TCR beta signatures provided an indication of both CMV infection and a matching HLA type. General study results and limits: Accumulated public TCR beta family frequency recognized individuals carrying CMV together with the relevant HLA. The ex vivo response was dominated by HLA-C-restricted CMV-specific TCR beta clonotypes.

The germline V gene encodes CDR1 MNHEY and CDR2 SVGEGT. This CDR3 has 12 amino acids. The J segment lost 4 bases and the V segment lost 8 bases, leaving 1 base of the junction unmatched. Each CDR3 protein gets one entry after TCRdb re-called the reads with MiXCR. The sample lists 490,000 or so distinct CDR3 sequences, around 11% occurring once. This chain joins TRBV6-2 or TRBV6-3 and TRBJ1-2, with 10 positions matching TRBD1. The TCR comes from a human donor in good health (CMV status not recorded). Some clones in this sample may be carry-over from other donors' samples. The sample comprised PBMCs. In DNA form, the CDR3 reads TGTGCCAGCGGACAGGGGGTCTATGGCTACACCTTC. Protein product: CASGQGVYGYTF.